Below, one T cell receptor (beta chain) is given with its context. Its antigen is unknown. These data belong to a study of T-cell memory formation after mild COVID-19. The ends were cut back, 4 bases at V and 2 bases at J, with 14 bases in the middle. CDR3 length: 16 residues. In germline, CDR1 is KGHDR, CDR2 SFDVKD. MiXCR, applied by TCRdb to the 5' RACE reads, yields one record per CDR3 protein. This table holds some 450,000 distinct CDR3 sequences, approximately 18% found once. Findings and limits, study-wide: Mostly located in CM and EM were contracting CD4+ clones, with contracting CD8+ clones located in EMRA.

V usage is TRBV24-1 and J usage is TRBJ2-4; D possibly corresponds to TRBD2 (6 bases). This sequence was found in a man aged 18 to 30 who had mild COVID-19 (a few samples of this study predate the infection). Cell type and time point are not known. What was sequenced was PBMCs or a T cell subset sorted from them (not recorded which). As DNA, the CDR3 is TGTGCCACCAGTGAGCACCTCGGGGGTACCAAAAACATTCAGTACTTC. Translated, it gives CATSEHLGGTKNIQYF.